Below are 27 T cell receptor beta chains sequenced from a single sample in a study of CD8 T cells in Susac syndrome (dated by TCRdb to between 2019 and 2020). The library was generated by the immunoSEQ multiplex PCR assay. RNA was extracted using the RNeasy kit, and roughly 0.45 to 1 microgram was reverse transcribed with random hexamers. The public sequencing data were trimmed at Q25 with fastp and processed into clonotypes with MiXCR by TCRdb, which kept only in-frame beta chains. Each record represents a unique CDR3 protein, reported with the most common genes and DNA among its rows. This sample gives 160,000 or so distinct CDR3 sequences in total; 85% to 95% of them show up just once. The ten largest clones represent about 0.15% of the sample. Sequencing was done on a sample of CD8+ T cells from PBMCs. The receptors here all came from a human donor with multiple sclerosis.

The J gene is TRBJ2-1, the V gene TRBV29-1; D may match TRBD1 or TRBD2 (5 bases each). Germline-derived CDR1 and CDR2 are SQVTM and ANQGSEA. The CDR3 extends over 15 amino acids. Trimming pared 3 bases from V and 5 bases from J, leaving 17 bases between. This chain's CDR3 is CSVEPQLGRDNEQFF. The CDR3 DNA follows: TGCAGCGTTGAGCCCCAGTTGGGACGGGACAATGAGCAGTTCTTC.

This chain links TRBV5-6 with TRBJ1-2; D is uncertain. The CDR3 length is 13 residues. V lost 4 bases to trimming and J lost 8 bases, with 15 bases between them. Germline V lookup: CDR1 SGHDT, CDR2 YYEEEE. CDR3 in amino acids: CASSPGPVVGYTF. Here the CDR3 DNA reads TGTGCCAGCAGCCCGGGTCCAGTTGTGGGCTACACCTTC.

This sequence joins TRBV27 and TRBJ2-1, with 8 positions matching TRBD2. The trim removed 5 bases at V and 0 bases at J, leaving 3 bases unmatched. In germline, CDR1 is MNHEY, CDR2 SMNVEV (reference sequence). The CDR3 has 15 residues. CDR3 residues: CASSPLAGSYNEQFF. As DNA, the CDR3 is TGTGCCAGCAGTCCCCTAGCGGGCTCCTACAATGAGCAGTTCTTC.

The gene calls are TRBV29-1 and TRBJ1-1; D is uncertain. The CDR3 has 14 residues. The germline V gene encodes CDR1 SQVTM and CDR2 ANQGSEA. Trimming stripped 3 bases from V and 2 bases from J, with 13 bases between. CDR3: CSVDWGRINTEAFF. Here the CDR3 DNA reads TGCAGCGTTGATTGGGGTCGTATAAACACTGAAGCTTTCTTT.

The CDR3: CASSQGPVHRDGYTF. The CDR3 DNA is TGCGCCAGCAGCCAGGGTCCAGTTCATAGGGACGGCTACACCTTC. The chain recombines TRBV4-1 with TRBJ1-2; maybe TRBD1 (5 bases). Between the trimmed V and J ends, which lost 3 bases and 8 bases, there was a span of 19 bases. The CDR3 covers 15 residues. CDR1 and CDR2 (germline): MGHRA, YSYEKL.

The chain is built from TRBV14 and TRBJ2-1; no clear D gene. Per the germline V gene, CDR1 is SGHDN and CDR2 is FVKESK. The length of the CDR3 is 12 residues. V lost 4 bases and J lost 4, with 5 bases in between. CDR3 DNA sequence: TGTGCCAGCAGCCCAGTTTACAATGAGCAGTTCTTC. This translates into CASSPVYNEQFF. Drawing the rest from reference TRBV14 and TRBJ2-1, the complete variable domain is EAGVTQFPSHSVIEKGQTVTLRCDPISGHDNLYWYRRVMGKEIKFLLHFVKESKQDESGMPNNRFLAERTGGTYSTLKVQPAELEDSGVYFCASSPVYNEQFFGPGTRLTVL.

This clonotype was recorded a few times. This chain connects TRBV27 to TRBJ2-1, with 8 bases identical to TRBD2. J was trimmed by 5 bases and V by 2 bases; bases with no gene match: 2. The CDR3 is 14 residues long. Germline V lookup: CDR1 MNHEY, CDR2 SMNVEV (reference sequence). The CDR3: CASSLLAGHNEQFF. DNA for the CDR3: TGTGCCAGCAGTTTACTAGCGGGCCACAATGAGCAGTTCTTC.

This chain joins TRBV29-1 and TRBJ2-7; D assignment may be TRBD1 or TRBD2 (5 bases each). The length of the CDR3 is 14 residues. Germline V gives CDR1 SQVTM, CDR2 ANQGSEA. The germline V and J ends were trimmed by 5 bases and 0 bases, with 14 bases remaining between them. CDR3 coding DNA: TGCAGCGTTCGGGGCGGAAGGAGCTCCTACGAGCAGTACTTC. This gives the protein CSVRGGRSSYEQYF.

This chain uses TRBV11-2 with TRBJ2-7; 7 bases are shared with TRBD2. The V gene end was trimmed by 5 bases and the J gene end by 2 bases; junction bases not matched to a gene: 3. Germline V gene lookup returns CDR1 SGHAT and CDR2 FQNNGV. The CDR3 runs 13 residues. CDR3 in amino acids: CASSEGLAYEQYF. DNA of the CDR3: TGTGCCAGCAGCGAAGGACTAGCCTACGAGCAGTACTTC.

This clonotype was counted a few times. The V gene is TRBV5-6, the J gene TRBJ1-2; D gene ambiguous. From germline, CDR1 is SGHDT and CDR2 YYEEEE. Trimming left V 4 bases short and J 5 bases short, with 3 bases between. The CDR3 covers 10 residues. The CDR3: CASSTYGYTF. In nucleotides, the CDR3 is TGTGCCAGCAGCACTTATGGCTACACCTTC.

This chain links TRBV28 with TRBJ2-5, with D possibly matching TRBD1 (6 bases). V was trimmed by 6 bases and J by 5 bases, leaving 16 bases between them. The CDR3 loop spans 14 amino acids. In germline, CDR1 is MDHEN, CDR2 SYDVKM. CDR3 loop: CASRQTGYGETQYF. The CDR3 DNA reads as TGTGCCAGCAGGCAAACAGGGTACGGTGAGACCCAGTACTTC.

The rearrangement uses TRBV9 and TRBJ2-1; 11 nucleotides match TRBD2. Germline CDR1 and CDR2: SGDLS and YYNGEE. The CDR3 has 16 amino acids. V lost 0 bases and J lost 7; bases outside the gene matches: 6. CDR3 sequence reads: CASSVVTSGRRNEQFF. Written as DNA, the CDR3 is TGTGCCAGCAGCGTAGTAACTAGCGGGAGAAGGAATGAGCAGTTCTTC. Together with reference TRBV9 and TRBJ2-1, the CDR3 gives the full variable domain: DSGVTQTPKHLITATGQRVTLRCSPRSGDLSVYWYQQSLDQGLQFLIQYYNGEERAKGNILERFSAQQFPDLHSELNLSSLELGDSALYFCASSVVTSGRRNEQFFGPGTRLTVL.

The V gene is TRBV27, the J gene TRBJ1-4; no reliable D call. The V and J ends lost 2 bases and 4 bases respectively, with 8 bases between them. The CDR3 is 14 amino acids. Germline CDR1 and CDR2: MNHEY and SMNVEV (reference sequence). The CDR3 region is CASSLGGINEKLFF. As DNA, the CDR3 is TGTGCCAGCAGTTTAGGAGGGATTAATGAAAAACTGTTTTTT.

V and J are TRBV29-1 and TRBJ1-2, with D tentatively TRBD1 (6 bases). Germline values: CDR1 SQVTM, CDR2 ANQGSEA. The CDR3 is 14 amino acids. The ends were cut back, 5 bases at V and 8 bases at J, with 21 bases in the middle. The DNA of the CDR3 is TGCAGCGTTTCATTCCTAACAGGGTTGAAGGGCTACACCTTC. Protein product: CSVSFLTGLKGYTF.

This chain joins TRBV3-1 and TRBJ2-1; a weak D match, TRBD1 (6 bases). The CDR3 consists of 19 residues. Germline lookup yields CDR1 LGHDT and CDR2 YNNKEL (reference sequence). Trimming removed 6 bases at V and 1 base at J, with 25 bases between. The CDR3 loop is CASSPTPQGWWLSYNEQFF. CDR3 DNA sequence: TGTGCCAGCAGTCCTACCCCACAGGGTTGGTGGTTATCCTACAATGAGCAGTTCTTC.

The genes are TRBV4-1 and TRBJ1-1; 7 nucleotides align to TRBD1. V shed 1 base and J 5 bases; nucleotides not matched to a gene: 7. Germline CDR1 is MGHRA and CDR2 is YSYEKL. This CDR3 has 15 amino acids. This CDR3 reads CASSQVAGGWTEAFF. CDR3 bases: TGCGCCAGCAGCCAAGTAGCAGGGGGGTGGACTGAAGCTTTCTTT.

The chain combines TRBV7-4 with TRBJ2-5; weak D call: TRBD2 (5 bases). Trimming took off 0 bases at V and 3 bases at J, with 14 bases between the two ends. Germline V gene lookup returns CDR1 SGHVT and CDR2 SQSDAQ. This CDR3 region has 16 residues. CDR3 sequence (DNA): TGTGCCAGCAGCTTAGCGTTCGGGGATCGTGAAGAGACCCAGTACTTC. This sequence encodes CASSLAFGDREETQYF.

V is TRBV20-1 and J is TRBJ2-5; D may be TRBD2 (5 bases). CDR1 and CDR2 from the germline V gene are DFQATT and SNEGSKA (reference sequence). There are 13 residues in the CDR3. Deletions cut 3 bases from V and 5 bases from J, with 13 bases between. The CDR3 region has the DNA TGCAGTGCTAGGCAGAGGGCAACGGAGACCCAGTACTTC. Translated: CSARQRATETQYF.

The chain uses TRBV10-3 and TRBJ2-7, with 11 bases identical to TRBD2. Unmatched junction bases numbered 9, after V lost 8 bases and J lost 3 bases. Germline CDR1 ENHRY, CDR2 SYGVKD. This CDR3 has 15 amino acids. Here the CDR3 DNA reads TGTGCCATCCTGGAAATGACTAGCGGGAACTACGAGCAGTACTTC. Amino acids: CAILEMTSGNYEQYF.

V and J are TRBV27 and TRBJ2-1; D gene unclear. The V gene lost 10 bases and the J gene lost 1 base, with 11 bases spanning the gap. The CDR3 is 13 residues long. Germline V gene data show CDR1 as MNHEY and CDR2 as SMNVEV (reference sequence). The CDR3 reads CATGQVSYNEQFF. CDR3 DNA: TGTGCCACCGGGCAGGTTTCCTACAATGAGCAGTTCTTC.

The CDR3 bases are TGTGCCAGTTGGGCCGGGGGAACCTACAATGAGCAGTTCTTC. Its translation is CASWAGGTYNEQFF. The genes are TRBV12-3 or TRBV12-4 and TRBJ2-1; D may be TRBD2 (6 bases). V was pared by 9 bases and J by 2 bases, with 14 bases between. The CDR3 is 14 residues long.

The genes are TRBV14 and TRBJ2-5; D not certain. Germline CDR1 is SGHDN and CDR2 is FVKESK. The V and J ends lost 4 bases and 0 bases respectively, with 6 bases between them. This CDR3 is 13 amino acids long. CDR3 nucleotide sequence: TGTGCCAGCAGCCTCCGGGACCAAGAGACCCAGTACTTC. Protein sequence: CASSLRDQETQYF. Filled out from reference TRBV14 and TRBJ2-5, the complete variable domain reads EAGVTQFPSHSVIEKGQTVTLRCDPISGHDNLYWYRRVMGKEIKFLLHFVKESKQDESGMPNNRFLAERTGGTYSTLKVQPAELEDSGVYFCASSLRDQETQYFGPGTRLLVL.

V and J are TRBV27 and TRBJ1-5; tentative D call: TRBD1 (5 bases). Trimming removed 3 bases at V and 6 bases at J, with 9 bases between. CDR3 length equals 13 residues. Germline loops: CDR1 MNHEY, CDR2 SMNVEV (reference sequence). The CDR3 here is CASSFGAGQPQHF. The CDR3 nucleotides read TGTGCCAGCAGTTTCGGGGCTGGTCAGCCCCAGCATTTT.

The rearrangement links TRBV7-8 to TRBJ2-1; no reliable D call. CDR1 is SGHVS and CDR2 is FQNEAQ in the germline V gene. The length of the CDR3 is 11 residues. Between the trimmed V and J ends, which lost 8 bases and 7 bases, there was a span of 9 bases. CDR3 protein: CASDVGNEQFF. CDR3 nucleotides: TGTGCCAGCGATGTGGGGAATGAGCAGTTCTTC.

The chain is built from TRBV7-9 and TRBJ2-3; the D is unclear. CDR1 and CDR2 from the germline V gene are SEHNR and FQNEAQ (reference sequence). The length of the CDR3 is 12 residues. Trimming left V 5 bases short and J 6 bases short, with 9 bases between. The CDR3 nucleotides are TGTGCCAGCAGCCCAAGACTCGATACGCAGTATTTT. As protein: CASSPRLDTQYF.

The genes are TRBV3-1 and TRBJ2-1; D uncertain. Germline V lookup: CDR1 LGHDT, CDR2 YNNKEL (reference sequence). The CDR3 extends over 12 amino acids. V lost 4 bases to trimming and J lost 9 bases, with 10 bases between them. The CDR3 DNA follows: TGTGCCAGCAGCCCCATGATGGGTGAGCAGTTCTTC. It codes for CASSPMMGEQFF.

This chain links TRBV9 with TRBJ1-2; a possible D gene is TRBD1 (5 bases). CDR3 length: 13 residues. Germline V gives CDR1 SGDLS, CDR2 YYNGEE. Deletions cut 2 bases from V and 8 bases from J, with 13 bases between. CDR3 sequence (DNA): TGTGCCAGCAGCGTCGGATGGGGGGGAGGCTACACCTTC. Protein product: CASSVGWGGGYTF.